Below, 21 T cell receptor beta chains from the same sample are listed, as sequenced in a study of Ad26.COV2.S vaccination and SARS-CoV-2 variants. Assay used: immunoSEQ multiplex PCR; TCRdb lists only in-frame clones, some missing. This table has roughly 380,000 clones, 92% appearing once. The sequenced sample was peripheral blood, obtained after recovery from COVID-19. Receptors were obtained from a human donor who had recovered from COVID-19.

This rearrangement joins TRBV10-3 to TRBJ1-5; 8 bases are a match to TRBD1. The ends lost 3 bases at V and 3 bases at J; junction bases unmatched: 4. Germline loops: CDR1 ENHRY, CDR2 SYGVKD. The CDR3 has 15 amino acids. The CDR3 loop reads CAISERTGTNQPQHF. The CDR3 nucleotides read TGTGCCATCAGTGAAAGGACAGGGACCAATCAGCCCCAGCATTTT.

This clone was found a few times. V usage is TRBV7-9 and J usage is TRBJ1-5; 8 positions agree with TRBD1. J was trimmed by 7 bases and V by 5 bases; bases with no gene match: 4. CDR1 and CDR2 (germline): SEHNR, FQNEAQ (reference sequence). This CDR3 comprises 13 residues. In DNA, the CDR3 is TGTGCCAGCAGCACAGGACAGGGCCAGCCCCAGCATTTT. Its translation is CASSTGQGQPQHF.

The chain recombines TRBV7-9 with TRBJ1-2, with TRBD1 matching 9 bases. The germline V gene encodes CDR1 SEHNR and CDR2 FQNEAQ (reference sequence). The CDR3 runs to 15 residues. Germline trimming cut 5 bases from V and 10 bases from J; bases unmatched to any gene: 14. As DNA, the CDR3 is TGTGCCAGCAGCCCTGCCGGGACAGGGATTTATTACTACACCTTC. Its protein product is CASSPAGTGIYYYTF.

The chain recombines TRBV4-3 with TRBJ2-7; 11 bases match TRBD2. This CDR3 region has 14 residues. Germline-derived CDR1 and CDR2 are LGHNA and YSLEER. After removal of 4 bases from V and 9 bases from J, the junction contained 8 bases not matched to a gene. The CDR3 DNA follows: TGCGCCAGCAGCCCTAGCGGGGGGATCCTAGGGCAGTACTTC. Translation: CASSPSGGILGQYF.

The gene calls are TRBV25-1 and TRBJ1-4, with no clear D. Looked up from germline, CDR1 is MGHDK and CDR2 is SYGVNS. V lost 4 bases and J 4 bases, leaving 10 bases between the germline ends. The length of the CDR3 is 14 residues. The DNA for the CDR3 is TGTGCCAGCAGTGGGCGAGTTATTAATGAAAAACTGTTTTTT. Translated, it gives CASSGRVINEKLFF.

This chain uses TRBV5-4 with TRBJ1-2, with 9 bases matching TRBD1. Germline V gene data show CDR1 as SGHNT and CDR2 as YYREEE (reference sequence). CDR3 length: 14 residues. With 3 bases clipped from V and 8 bases from J, the junction kept 8 bases outside the gene matches. The CDR3 loop is CASSSRDRARGYTF. CDR3 coding DNA: TGTGCCAGCAGCTCTAGGGACAGGGCTCGCGGCTACACCTTC.

The chain has TRBV10-3 and TRBJ2-3, with no clear D. Looked up from germline, CDR1 is ENHRY and CDR2 is SYGVKD. Deletions cut 0 bases from V and 8 bases from J, with 12 bases between. The CDR3 contains 14 residues. CDR3 sequence (DNA): TGTGCCATCAGTGAGTCTTTCGCGGCGGCTACGCAGTATTTT. Protein: CAISESFAAATQYF.

The chain recombines TRBV11-2 with TRBJ1-4; D remains ambiguous. The V end lost 5 bases, the J end lost 4 bases, and 14 bases lay between the germline ends. The CDR3 consists of 15 residues. CDR1 SGHAT and CDR2 FQNNGV come from the germline V gene. The CDR3 DNA sequence: TGTGCCAGCAGCGAAACGTCAAGTAGTAATGAAAAACTGTTTTTT. Protein product: CASSETSSSNEKLFF. Drawing the rest from reference TRBV11-2 and TRBJ1-4, the complete variable domain is EAGVAQSPRYKIIEKRQSVAFWCNPISGHATLYWYQQILGQGPKLLIQFQNNGVVDDSQLPKDRFSAERLKGVDSTLKIQPAKLEDSAVYLCASSETSSSNEKLFFGSGTQLSVL.

The V gene is TRBV18, the J gene TRBJ1-5, with 9 bases that match TRBD1. Germline V gene data show CDR1 as KGHSH and CDR2 as LQKENI. This CDR3 spans 14 amino acids. Trimming cost V 4 bases and J 6 bases; bases outside gene matches: 4. This chain's CDR3 is CASSQQGAGQPQHF. Written as DNA, the CDR3 is TGTGCCAGCTCACAACAGGGGGCCGGTCAGCCCCAGCATTTT. Full variable domain (missing parts from reference TRBV18 and TRBJ1-5): NAGVMQNPRHLVRRRGQEARLRCSPMKGHSHVYWYRQLPEEGLKFMVYLQKENIIDESGMPKERFSAEFPKEGPSILRIQQVVRGDSAAYFCASSQQGAGQPQHFGDGTRLSIL.

This clone has only a few counts. This sequence joins TRBV5-1 and TRBJ2-1; D remains ambiguous. The germline V and J ends were trimmed by 5 bases and 2 bases, with 11 bases remaining between them. The CDR3 covers 14 residues. In germline, CDR1 is SGHRS, CDR2 YFSETQ. CDR3 amino acids: CASRTHITYNEQFF. In nucleotides, the CDR3 is TGCGCCAGCAGGACACACATAACCTACAATGAGCAGTTCTTC.

The chain carries TRBV25-1 and TRBJ2-5, with D tentatively TRBD1 or TRBD2 (5 bases each). The V and J ends lost 3 bases and 4 bases respectively, with 12 bases between them. The CDR3 runs 14 residues. In germline, CDR1 is MGHDK, CDR2 SYGVNS. The CDR3 spells CASSDNGAGETQYF. The DNA of the CDR3 is TGTGCCAGCAGTGATAACGGGGCGGGAGAGACCCAGTACTTC.

V is TRBV6-5 and J is TRBJ1-2; D unresolved. CDR3 size: 13 residues. Germline loops: CDR1 MNHEY, CDR2 SVGAGI. V was clipped by 6 bases and J by 0 bases, with 8 bases between them. CDR3 sequence: CASRTVSNYGYTF. In DNA, the CDR3 is TGTGCCAGCAGGACGGTTTCTAACTATGGCTACACCTTC.

The V and J genes are TRBV5-4 and TRBJ1-1, with D hard to call. The germline V gene has CDR1 SGHNT and CDR2 YYREEE (reference sequence). This CDR3 has 13 residues. V was clipped by 3 bases and J by 4 bases, with 10 bases between them. In DNA form, the CDR3 reads TGTGCCAGCAGCTACAGCCCGTTCACTGAAGCTTTCTTT. Protein product: CASSYSPFTEAFF.

The chain combines TRBV9 with TRBJ2-1, with D possibly matching TRBD1 (5 bases). This CDR3 has 17 residues. Trimming cost V 0 bases and J 3 bases, with 16 bases left between them. Germline V gives CDR1 SGDLS, CDR2 YYNGEE. This CDR3 is CASSVAGHTTIYNEQFF. The CDR3 nucleotides are TGTGCCAGCAGCGTAGCCGGACACACCACCATCTACAATGAGCAGTTCTTC.

The genes are TRBV7-9 and TRBJ1-2, with D maybe TRBD1 (5 bases). The V gene's germline CDR1 is SEHNR and CDR2 FQNEAQ (reference sequence). Trimming took 2 bases from V and 5 from J, leaving 15 bases between them. The CDR3 runs 15 residues. CDR3 sequence: CASSLNWDFRYGYTF. For the CDR3, the DNA is TGTGCCAGCAGCTTAAATTGGGACTTCCGATATGGCTACACCTTC. Full variable domain (remainder filled in from reference TRBV7-9 and TRBJ1-2): DTGVSQNPRHKITKRGQNVTFRCDPISEHNRLYWYRQTLGQGPEFLTYFQNEAQLEKSRLLSDRFSAERPKGSFSTLEIQRTEQGDSAMYLCASSLNWDFRYGYTFGSGTRLTVV.

The gene calls are TRBV2 and TRBJ1-3; D may be TRBD1 (5 bases). The CDR3 length is 14 residues. The germline gives CDR1 SNHLY, CDR2 FYNNEI. V was cut by 7 bases and J by 1 base, with 11 bases left in between. CDR3 sequence reads: CASTTGFSGNTIYF. DNA of the CDR3: TGTGCCAGCACAACAGGATTTTCTGGAAACACCATATATTTT.

This chain uses TRBV7-6 with TRBJ2-1; 7 bases agree with TRBD1. The germline gives CDR1 SGHVS, CDR2 FNYEAQ. V shed 4 bases, J shed 7 bases, and the junction held 13 bases outside the gene matches. This CDR3 is built from 16 residues. The CDR3 sequence: CASSSQRATGKNEQFF. As DNA, the CDR3 is TGTGCCAGCAGCTCCCAGAGGGCGACAGGGAAGAATGAGCAGTTCTTC.

This chain joins TRBV7-6 and TRBJ2-6; TRBD1 might be the D (5 bases). The CDR3 sequence is 15 residues long. V was shortened by 4 bases and J by 4 bases, with 11 bases between the two germline ends. Germline CDR1 and CDR2: SGHVS and FNYEAQ. The CDR3 region has the DNA TGTGCCAGCAGCTCCAGGGTACCCGGGGCCAACGTCCTGACTTTC. This codes for CASSSRVPGANVLTF. Using reference TRBV7-6 and TRBJ2-6 for the parts outside the CDR3, the full variable domain is GAGVSQSPRYKVTKRGQDVALRCDPISGHVSLYWYRQALGQGPEFLTYFNYEAQQDKSGLPNDRFSAERPEGSISTLTIQRTEQRDSAMYRCASSSRVPGANVLTFGAGSRLTVL.

This chain uses TRBV10-1 with TRBJ2-1; possibly TRBD2 for D (6 bases). This CDR3 has 15 residues. The germline V and J ends were trimmed by 8 bases and 3 bases, with 17 bases remaining between them. CDR1 is WNHNN and CDR2 is SYGVQD in the germline V gene (reference sequence). CDR3 in DNA: TGCGCCAGCTCCGAGAGCCCTAGCGTCTACAATGAGCAGTTCTTC. Amino acid sequence: CASSESPSVYNEQFF.

This chain connects TRBV11-2 to TRBJ2-2; no reliable D call. Trimming left V 1 base short and J 5 bases short, with 5 bases between. CDR1 SGHAT and CDR2 FQNNGV come from the germline V gene. The CDR3 totals 13 residues. CDR3 in DNA: TGTGCCAGCAGCTTAGGGGTTACCGGGGAGCTGTTTTTT. Its translation is CASSLGVTGELFF.

V and J are TRBV11-2 and TRBJ1-1; no clear D. The V gene lost 1 base and the J gene lost 2 bases, with 5 bases spanning the gap. Germline V gene data show CDR1 as SGHAT and CDR2 as FQNNGV. The CDR3 totals 13 residues. The CDR3: CASSLVSNTEAFF. CDR3 bases: TGTGCCAGCAGCTTAGTGAGTAACACTGAAGCTTTCTTT.